A selection of T cell receptor beta chains follows, all from one sample in a study of blood T cell repertoires in COVID-19. Produced via immunoSEQ multiplex PCR; TCRdb's table is partial and in-frame only. Of 140,000 to 150,000 clones listed, over 80% are singletons. Material: peripheral blood. All receptors come from a woman aged 40 to 49 with active or convalescent COVID-19. Both conserved end residues are part of each CDR3. Each record gives: CDR3 protein, CDR3 DNA, clone size, V gene, D gene, J gene. A D gene is named only where the DNA matches it firmly. Expanded clones get a size class; other rows say once, few or many, or leave the size out.

CDR3 protein: CASSLMAAATNEKLFF
CDR3 DNA: TGCGCCAGCAGCTTGATGGCGGCTGCAACTAATGAAAAACTGTTTTTT
clone size: NA
V gene: TRBV5-1
D gene: NA
J gene: TRBJ1-4

CDR3 protein: CSARGVITDTQYF
CDR3 DNA: TGCAGCGCCAGGGGGGTAATTACAGATACGCAGTATTTT
clone size: once
V gene: TRBV29-1
D gene: NA
J gene: TRBJ2-3

CDR3 protein: CASSPSGIVSNYGYTF
CDR3 DNA: TGTGCCAGCAGCCCTTCAGGGATCGTCTCTAACTATGGCTACACCTTC
clone size: NA
V gene: TRBV5-4
D gene: NA
J gene: TRBJ1-2

CDR3 protein: CASSWTAGNQPQHF
CDR3 DNA: TGTGCCAGCAGTTGGACAGCGGGCAATCAGCCCCAGCATTTT
clone size: NA
V gene: TRBV28
D gene: NA
J gene: TRBJ1-5

CDR3 protein: CASSEQEAGVYGYTF
CDR3 DNA: TGTGCCAGCAGTGAGCAAGAGGCGGGGGTATATGGCTACACCTTC
clone size: few
V gene: TRBV6-1
D gene: NA
J gene: TRBJ1-2

CDR3 protein: CASSSTGGRGYTF
CDR3 DNA: TGTGCCAGCTCCAGCACAGGGGGCCGTGGCTACACCTTC
clone size: NA
V gene: TRBV6-5
D gene: TRBD1
J gene: TRBJ1-2

CDR3 protein: CASGGRASTDTQYF
CDR3 DNA: TGTGCCAGCGGCGGGCGGGCTAGCACAGATACGCAGTATTTT
clone size: NA
V gene: TRBV4-2
D gene: NA
J gene: TRBJ2-3

CDR3 protein: CASSREETQYF
CDR3 DNA: TGTGCCAGCTCACGAGAAGAGACCCAGTACTTC
clone size: NA
V gene: TRBV18
D gene: NA
J gene: TRBJ2-5

CDR3 protein: CASSQVAGGLGNGYTF
CDR3 DNA: TGTGCCAGCAGCCAAGTGGCAGGGGGCTTAGGCAATGGCTACACCTTC
clone size: NA
V gene: TRBV3-1/TRBV3-2
D gene: TRBD1
J gene: TRBJ1-2

CDR3 protein: CASSMGTGLYEQYF
CDR3 DNA: TGTGCCAGTAGTATGGGGACAGGGCTCTACGAGCAGTACTTC
clone size: NA
V gene: TRBV19
D gene: TRBD1
J gene: TRBJ2-7

CDR3 protein: CASSERYEQYF
CDR3 DNA: TGTGCCAGCAGTGAGCGGTACGAGCAGTACTTC
clone size: NA
V gene: TRBV25-1
D gene: NA
J gene: TRBJ2-7

CDR3 protein: CASSLASSGRGYEQYF
CDR3 DNA: TGTGCCAGCAGCTTAGCGTCTAGCGGCCGGGGCTACGAGCAGTACTTC
clone size: NA
V gene: TRBV7-2
D gene: TRBD2
J gene: TRBJ2-7

CDR3 protein: CAWNRDRETDTQYF
CDR3 DNA: TGTGCCTGGAATAGGGACAGGGAGACAGATACGCAGTATTTT
clone size: NA
V gene: TRBV30
D gene: TRBD1
J gene: TRBJ2-3

CDR3 protein: CATSRDIAGNTIYF
CDR3 DNA: TGTGCCACCAGCAGAGATATCGCTGGAAACACCATATATTTT
clone size: NA
V gene: TRBV15
D gene: NA
J gene: TRBJ1-3

CDR3 protein: CASSRGGGNVRETQYF
CDR3 DNA: TGTGCCAGCAGCCGCGGGGGCGGGAATGTTCGGGAGACCCAGTACTTC
clone size: NA
V gene: TRBV5-5
D gene: NA
J gene: TRBJ2-5

CDR3 protein: CASSNLQGVETQYF
CDR3 DNA: TGTGCCAGCAGTAACCTACAGGGTGTGGAGACCCAGTACTTC
clone size: NA
V gene: TRBV6-5
D gene: NA
J gene: TRBJ2-5

CDR3 protein: CASSPQGGYTF
CDR3 DNA: TGTGCCAGCAGTCCCCAGGGGGGCTACACCTTC
clone size: NA
V gene: TRBV28
D gene: NA
J gene: TRBJ1-2

CDR3 protein: CASQGQEATQYF
CDR3 DNA: TGTGCCAGCCAGGGACAGGAGGCGACCCAGTACTTC
clone size: NA
V gene: TRBV27
D gene: TRBD1
J gene: TRBJ2-5

CDR3 protein: CASSQGGTGGTEAFF
CDR3 DNA: TGTGCCAGCAGCCAAGGCGGGACAGGGGGCACTGAAGCTTTCTTT
clone size: NA
V gene: TRBV6-6
D gene: TRBD1
J gene: TRBJ1-1

CDR3 protein: CASSYWTDQETQYF
CDR3 DNA: TGTGCCAGCAGTTACTGGACAGATCAAGAGACCCAGTACTTC
clone size: NA
V gene: TRBV6-6
D gene: NA
J gene: TRBJ2-5

CDR3 protein: CASRLRGGSQETQYF
CDR3 DNA: TGTGCCAGCAGGTTAAGGGGGGGCTCCCAAGAGACCCAGTACTTC
clone size: NA
V gene: TRBV3-1/TRBV3-2
D gene: NA
J gene: TRBJ2-5

CDR3 protein: CASSWAGLDTQYF
CDR3 DNA: TGCGCCAGCAGCTGGGCAGGGTTAGATACGCAGTATTTT
clone size: once
V gene: TRBV5-1
D gene: NA
J gene: TRBJ2-3

CDR3 protein: CASRQGYSTDTQYF
CDR3 DNA: TGTGCCAGCAGGCAGGGGTATAGCACAGATACGCAGTATTTT
clone size: NA
V gene: TRBV27
D gene: NA
J gene: TRBJ2-3

CDR3 protein: CAWSAPRTGVNEQYF
CDR3 DNA: TGTGCCTGGAGTGCACCTAGGACAGGGGTGAACGAGCAGTACTTC
clone size: NA
V gene: TRBV30
D gene: TRBD1
J gene: TRBJ2-7

CDR3 protein: CASSASGPPTYEQYF
CDR3 DNA: TGTGCCAGCAGTGCCTCAGGGCCCCCAACCTACGAGCAGTACTTC
clone size: NA
V gene: TRBV27
D gene: NA
J gene: TRBJ2-7

CDR3 protein: CASSIPIQGPNQPQHF
CDR3 DNA: TGTGCCAGTAGTATCCCGATACAGGGCCCCAATCAGCCCCAGCATTTT
clone size: NA
V gene: TRBV19
D gene: NA
J gene: TRBJ1-5

CDR3 protein: CATLLREGTDTQYF
CDR3 DNA: TGTGCCACCCTGCTAAGGGAGGGCACAGATACGCAGTATTTT
clone size: NA
V gene: TRBV10-3
D gene: NA
J gene: TRBJ2-3

CDR3 protein: CASSQVYHSNQPQHF
CDR3 DNA: TGCGCCAGCAGCCAAGTCTATCATAGCAATCAGCCCCAGCATTTT
clone size: NA
V gene: TRBV4-3
D gene: NA
J gene: TRBJ1-5

CDR3 protein: CASSQDRTSSYEQYF
CDR3 DNA: TGTGCCAGCAGCCAAGATAGGACATCCTCCTACGAGCAGTACTTC
clone size: NA
V gene: TRBV3-1/TRBV3-2
D gene: NA
J gene: TRBJ2-7

CDR3 protein: CASSLRQGSQETQYF
CDR3 DNA: TGCGCCAGCAGCTTGCGACAGGGGAGCCAAGAGACCCAGTACTTC
clone size: NA
V gene: TRBV5-1
D gene: TRBD1
J gene: TRBJ2-5

CDR3 protein: CASSLRGSGRIGEQYF
CDR3 DNA: TGTGCCAGCAGTTTACGCGGTAGCGGGAGAATCGGGGAGCAGTACTTC
clone size: NA
V gene: TRBV28
D gene: TRBD2
J gene: TRBJ2-7

CDR3 protein: CSVEEARGARGYTF
CDR3 DNA: TGCAGCGTTGAAGAGGCCAGGGGGGCTCGGGGCTACACCTTC
clone size: NA
V gene: TRBV29-1
D gene: TRBD1
J gene: TRBJ1-2

CDR3 protein: CASSYSRGYNQPQHF
CDR3 DNA: TGTGCCAGCAGTTACTCGAGGGGGTACAATCAGCCCCAGCATTTT
clone size: once
V gene: TRBV6-5
D gene: NA
J gene: TRBJ1-5

CDR3 protein: CASSIRGTHGYTF
CDR3 DNA: TGTGCCAGTAGTATACGGGGTACCCATGGCTACACCTTC
clone size: NA
V gene: TRBV19
D gene: NA
J gene: TRBJ1-2

CDR3 protein: CASSLAGLAGANEQFF
CDR3 DNA: TGCGCCAGCAGCTTGGCCGGACTAGCGGGAGCGAATGAGCAGTTCTTC
clone size: NA
V gene: TRBV5-1
D gene: TRBD2
J gene: TRBJ2-1

CDR3 protein: CASTRADRGDPYGYTF
CDR3 DNA: TGTGCCAGCACCCGCGCGGACAGGGGGGACCCCTATGGCTACACCTTC
clone size: NA
V gene: TRBV27
D gene: TRBD1
J gene: TRBJ1-2

CDR3 protein: CASSLGDRGRIFAKNIQYF
CDR3 DNA: TGCGCCAGCAGCTTGGGGGACAGGGGGCGGATTTTCGCCAAAAACATTCAGTACTTC
clone size: NA
V gene: TRBV5-1
D gene: TRBD1
J gene: TRBJ2-4

CDR3 protein: CASSFDSYSPLHF
CDR3 DNA: TGTGCCAGCAGTTTCGACAGTTATTCACCCCTCCACTTT
clone size: NA
V gene: TRBV28
D gene: NA
J gene: TRBJ1-6

CDR3 protein: CATSDLEGNEQFF
CDR3 DNA: TGTGCCACCAGTGATTTGGAGGGCAATGAGCAGTTCTTC
clone size: NA
V gene: TRBV24-1
D gene: NA
J gene: TRBJ2-1

CDR3 protein: CASSMGQAYGYTF
CDR3 DNA: TGTGCCAGCAGCATGGGACAGGCCTATGGCTACACCTTC
clone size: few
V gene: TRBV28
D gene: TRBD1
J gene: TRBJ1-2

CDR3 protein: CASSEARGTPNSPLHF
CDR3 DNA: TGTGCCAGCAGTGAAGCGCGGGGGACCCCTAATTCACCCCTCCACTTT
clone size: NA
V gene: TRBV2
D gene: NA
J gene: TRBJ1-6

CDR3 protein: CASSFIKGRSANEKLFF
CDR3 DNA: TGTGCCAGCAGTTTCATAAAAGGGAGGTCTGCTAATGAAAAACTGTTTTTT
clone size: NA
V gene: TRBV27
D gene: NA
J gene: TRBJ1-4

CDR3 protein: CASSPPWGHATNEKLFF
CDR3 DNA: TGTGCCAGCAGCCCCCCTTGGGGACATGCAACTAATGAAAAACTGTTTTTT
clone size: NA
V gene: TRBV28
D gene: NA
J gene: TRBJ1-4

CDR3 protein: CASSIGGQGRSTEAFF
CDR3 DNA: TGTGCCAGTAGTATAGGGGGGCAGGGTCGGAGCACTGAAGCTTTCTTT
clone size: NA
V gene: TRBV19
D gene: NA
J gene: TRBJ1-1